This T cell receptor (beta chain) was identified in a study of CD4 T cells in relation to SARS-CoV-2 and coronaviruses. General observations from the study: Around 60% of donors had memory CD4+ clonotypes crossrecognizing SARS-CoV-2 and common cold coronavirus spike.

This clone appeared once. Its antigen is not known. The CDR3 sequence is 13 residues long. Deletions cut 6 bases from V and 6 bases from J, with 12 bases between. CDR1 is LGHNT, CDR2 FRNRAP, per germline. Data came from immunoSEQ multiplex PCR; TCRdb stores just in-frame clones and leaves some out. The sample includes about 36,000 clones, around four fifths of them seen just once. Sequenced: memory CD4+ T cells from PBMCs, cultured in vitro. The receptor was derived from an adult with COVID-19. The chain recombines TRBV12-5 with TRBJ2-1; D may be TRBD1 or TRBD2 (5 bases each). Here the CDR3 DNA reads TGTGCTAGTGGCCGGGGTGGGGGCAATGAGCAGTTCTTC. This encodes CASGRGGGNEQFF.